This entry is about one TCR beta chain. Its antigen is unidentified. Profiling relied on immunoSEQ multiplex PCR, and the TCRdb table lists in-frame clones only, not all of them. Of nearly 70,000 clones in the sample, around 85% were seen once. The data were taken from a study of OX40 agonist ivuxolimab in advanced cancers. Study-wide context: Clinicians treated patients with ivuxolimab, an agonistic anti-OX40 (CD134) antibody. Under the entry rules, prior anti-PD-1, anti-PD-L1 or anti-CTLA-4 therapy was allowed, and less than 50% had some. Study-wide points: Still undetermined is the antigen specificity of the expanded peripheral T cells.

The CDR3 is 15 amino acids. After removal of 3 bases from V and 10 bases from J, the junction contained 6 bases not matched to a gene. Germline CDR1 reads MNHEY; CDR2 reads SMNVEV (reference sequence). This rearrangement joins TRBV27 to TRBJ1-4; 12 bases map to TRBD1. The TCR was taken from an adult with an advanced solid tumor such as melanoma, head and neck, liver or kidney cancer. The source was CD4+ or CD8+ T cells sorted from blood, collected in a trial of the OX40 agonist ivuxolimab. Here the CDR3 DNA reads TGTGCCAGCAGTTTCGGGACAGGGGGCGTTGGAAAACTGTTTTTT. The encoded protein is CASSFGTGGVGKLFF. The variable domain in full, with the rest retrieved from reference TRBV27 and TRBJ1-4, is EAQVTQNPRYLITVTGKKLTVTCSQNMNHEYMSWYRQDPGLGLRQIYYSMNVEVTDKGDVPEGYKVSRKEKRNFPLILESPSPNQTSLYFCASSFGTGGVGKLFFGSGTQLSVL.